The rows below give T cell receptor beta chains drawn from one sample of a study of T cell changes during pregnancy in multiple sclerosis. Assay: immunoSEQ multiplex PCR; the TCRdb copy retains only in-frame clones and omits some. The sample has approximately 82,000 clones; just over 90% are singletons. Specimen: CD4+ T cells from peripheral blood mononuclear cells, collected in the second trimester of pregnancy. The receptors were sampled from a female donor with multiple sclerosis, enrolled in a pregnancy study. Both conserved end residues are part of each CDR3. Each record gives: V gene, D gene, clone size, J gene, CDR3 DNA, CDR3 protein. A D gene is named only where the DNA matches it firmly. Expanded clones are given a class, and other clones once, few, many or no size at all.

TRBV4-2,TRBD1,-,TRBJ2-2,TGTGCCAGCAGCCTGGACAGGGACACCGGGGAGCTGTTTTTT,CASSLDRDTGELFF
TRBV7-3,TRBD2,-,TRBJ2-1,TGTGCCAGCAGCAGCTCCGGACTAGCGGATAGTGGTGAGCAGTTCTTC,CASSSSGLADSGEQFF
TRBV9,-,-,TRBJ1-6,TGTGCCAGCAGCCCTGGGCCCTCCCCACCCCTCCACTTT,CASSPGPSPPLHF
TRBV5-1,-,-,TRBJ1-1,TGCGCCAGCAGCTTGGGAAGGGAGGGTGAAGCTTTCTTT,CASSLGREGEAFF
TRBV28,TRBD1,-,TRBJ1-2,TGTGCCAGCAGTTTATCCTCCGGGACAGGGTCTGGCTACACCTTC,CASSLSSGTGSGYTF
TRBV7-2,TRBD1,-,TRBJ2-3,TGTGCCAGCAGCTTAGCAACAGGGGGCGGAACAGATACGCAGTATTTT,CASSLATGGGTDTQYF
TRBV30,-,few,TRBJ1-5,TGTGCCTGGAGTGCAAAGAGGGAGGGTCAGCCCCAGCATTTT,CAWSAKREGQPQHF
TRBV2,TRBD2,-,TRBJ2-3,TGTGCCAGCAGTGGGGCTCGGGGGGGCACAGATACGCAGTATTTT,CASSGARGGTDTQYF
TRBV30,TRBD2,-,TRBJ2-5,TGTGCCTGGAGTGTGGGACGGGAGGGCTCGGAGACCCAGTACTTC,CAWSVGREGSETQYF
TRBV6-1,-,-,TRBJ2-7,TGTGCCAGCAGCATCAGGGTCTTATTCGAGCAGTACTTC,CASSIRVLFEQYF
TRBV6-1,TRBD1,-,TRBJ1-6,TGTGCCAGCAGTCTGGGAGGACAGGGGAATTCACCCCTCCACTTT,CASSLGGQGNSPLHF
TRBV7-9,TRBD1,-,TRBJ2-1,TGTGCCAGCAGCTTTCCCCTGGGACAGCTAATTTACAATGAGCAGTTCTTC,CASSFPLGQLIYNEQFF
TRBV19,-,-,TRBJ2-4,TGTGCCAGTAGTAAGATTGTAGGGGGTTTAAACATTCAGTACTTC,CASSKIVGGLNIQYF
TRBV9,-,-,TRBJ2-2,TGTGCCAGCAGCCCCACCGCGGGGCGTACCGGGGAGCTGTTTTTT,CASSPTAGRTGELFF
TRBV29-1,-,-,TRBJ1-1,TGCAGCGTTGCCACAGTTATGAACACTGAAGCTTTCTTT,CSVATVMNTEAFF
TRBV9,-,-,TRBJ2-1,TGTGCCAGCAGCGCCCTGGCAGCCAGCGACAATGAGCAGTTCTTC,CASSALAASDNEQFF
TRBV29-1,-,-,TRBJ2-1,TGCAGCGTTGAAGTATATGGCCAGGATGACAATGAGCAGTTCTTC,CSVEVYGQDDNEQFF
TRBV15,-,few,TRBJ1-1,TGTGCCACCAGCAGAGACAGGAACACTGAAGCTTTCTTT,CATSRDRNTEAFF
TRBV7-8,-,-,TRBJ2-2,TGTGCCAGCAGCTTAGGTCCGTTCGGCGGGGAGCTGTTTTTT,CASSLGPFGGELFF
TRBV19,-,-,TRBJ2-3,TGTGCCAGTAGTAACAGGGACATCACAGATACGCAGTATTTT,CASSNRDITDTQYF
TRBV6-4,TRBD2,once,TRBJ2-1,TGTGCCAGCAGTGAAGGGAGGCTAGCGGGAGAGGGTGAGCAGTTCTTC,CASSEGRLAGEGEQFF
TRBV29-1,TRBD1,-,TRBJ2-5,TGCAGCGTAGACAGGGGGCGCCCCGGTGGGGAGACCCAGTACTTC,CSVDRGRPGGETQYF
TRBV11-2,TRBD2,-,TRBJ2-6,TGTGCCAGCAGCCCGGGGGGGTCTGGGGCCAACGTCCTGACTTTC,CASSPGGSGANVLTF
TRBV7-9,-,-,TRBJ1-4,TGTGCCAGCAGCTTGGCAGGGCTTGAAAAACTGTTTTTT,CASSLAGLEKLFF
TRBV7-8,-,-,TRBJ1-6,TGTGCCAGCAGCTTTGGGGCCTCACCCCTCCACTTT,CASSFGASPLHF
TRBV27,-,-,TRBJ1-5,TGTGCCAGCAGTTTTTTACCCCACCGGTCGGGAAGCTATCAGCCCCAGCATTTT,CASSFLPHRSGSYQPQHF
TRBV6-1,TRBD1,-,TRBJ1-6,TGTGCCAGCAGTGATCGGACAGGGAATAATTCACCCCTCCACTTT,CASSDRTGNNSPLHF
TRBV7-9,TRBD1,-,TRBJ1-3,TGTGCCAGCAGCTCCAAACCGGGACAGAGTTTTGGAAACACCATATATTTT,CASSSKPGQSFGNTIYF
TRBV7-3,-,once,TRBJ1-5,TGTGCCAGCAGCCTCGACGGATCAGGGGTGCAGCCCCAGCATTTT,CASSLDGSGVQPQHF
TRBV28,-,-,TRBJ2-5,TGTGCCACCAGGGAGTCGGGGTACCAAGAGACCCAGTACTTC,CATRESGYQETQYF
TRBV7-9,-,-,TRBJ2-7,TGTGCCAGCAGCCTGACAGGTCTCGAGCAGTACTTC,CASSLTGLEQYF
TRBV5-4,TRBD2,-,TRBJ2-7,TGTGCCAGCAGCCAAGACAGTCTCGGTAGCGGGATCCGTTCCTACGAGCAGTACTTC,CASSQDSLGSGIRSYEQYF
TRBV7-3,-,few,TRBJ2-7,TGTGCCAGCAGCTTATTACCGGGAGACTACGAGCAGTACTTC,CASSLLPGDYEQYF
TRBV18,TRBD2,-,TRBJ2-7,TGTGCCAGCTCACTCACAGCGGGGATCGAGCAGTACTTC,CASSLTAGIEQYF
TRBV4-1,-,-,TRBJ1-2,TGCGCCAGCAGCCAAGTGGCCGAGGTGCCTAACTATGGCTACACCTTC,CASSQVAEVPNYGYTF
TRBV13,-,-,TRBJ2-7,TGTGCCAGCAGCACGGACAACTCCTACGAGCAGTACTTC,CASSTDNSYEQYF
TRBV12-2,-,-,TRBJ1-1,TGTGCAAGTCGCTTAGCGGAAGAAATCACAGACGCTGAGGCTTTCTTT,CASRLAEEITDAEAFF
TRBV18,TRBD1,-,TRBJ1-1,TGTGCCAGCTCACCACGACAGGGGTCGAACACTGAAGCTTTCTTT,CASSPRQGSNTEAFF
TRBV27,-,once,TRBJ1-2,TGTGCCAGCAGTTTAAGTCAGCGGCTCAACTATGGCTACACCTTC,CASSLSQRLNYGYTF
TRBV10-3,TRBD1,-,TRBJ2-3,TGTGCCATCCTCGGACAGGGGACAGATACGCAGTATTTT,CAILGQGTDTQYF
TRBV4-2,TRBD2,-,TRBJ2-4,TGTGCCAGCAGCCAAGATCGCCGGACTAGCGGGGGGACCCTAAGAAAAAACATTCAGTACTTC,CASSQDRRTSGGTLRKNIQYF
TRBV10-3,TRBD1,once,TRBJ1-5,TGTGCCATCAGTGAGTCGAGGGGGCGCGATCAGCCCCAGCATTTT,CAISESRGRDQPQHF
TRBV29-1,TRBD1,-,TRBJ1-4,TGCAGCGTTGGCCCCGGGACAGCTAATGAAAAACTGTTTTTT,CSVGPGTANEKLFF
TRBV29-1,TRBD1,-,TRBJ1-2,TGCAGCGTTGAAGATCTCAACAGGGGGCAGGAGGGCTACACCTTC,CSVEDLNRGQEGYTF